This passage covers 14 T cell receptor beta chains from one sample sequenced in a study of beta chain features in type 1 diabetes. What was sequenced were expressed TCRB transcripts, since all of the isolated RNA had been reverse transcribed. Libraries were prepared by immunoSEQ multiplex PCR; TCRdb keeps only in-frame clonotypes and omits some of them. The data contain about 220,000 clones, 9.5% to 13% of them seen just once; the ten biggest clones take up approximately 1.4%. Sequences were obtained from central memory CD4+ T cells from blood. The receptors originated from a man younger than 35 in good health.

The rearrangement links TRBV27 to TRBJ1-5; D might be TRBD1 (5 bases). This CDR3 contains 19 residues. The V gene's germline CDR1 is MNHEY and CDR2 SMNVEV (reference sequence). The ends were cut back, 0 bases at V and 6 bases at J, with 24 bases in the middle. The CDR3: CASSLSALSGLTTGQPQHF. CDR3 DNA: TGTGCCAGCAGTTTATCGGCCCTTTCGGGACTTACCACTGGTCAGCCCCAGCATTTT.

The J gene is TRBJ2-3, the V gene TRBV19, with a weak D call TRBD2 (5 bases). Germline CDR1 reads LNHDA; CDR2 reads SQIVND (reference sequence). The CDR3 is made up of 15 amino acids. V was clipped by 7 bases and J by 2 bases, with 16 bases between them. The CDR3: CASTSGGRITDTQYF. CDR3 DNA sequence: TGTGCCAGTACCAGCGGAGGTCGTATCACAGATACGCAGTATTTT.

This clone has more than one count but fewer than ten. The chain couples TRBV15 to TRBJ2-1; D is unclear. The CDR3 is 16 amino acids. The germline V and J ends were trimmed by 0 bases and 5 bases, with 14 bases remaining between them. Germline V gives CDR1 LNHNV, CDR2 YYDKDF (reference sequence). Here the CDR3 reads CATSRDISSLHNEQFF. The DNA for the CDR3 is TGTGCCACCAGCAGAGATATCTCTAGTCTCCACAATGAGCAGTTCTTC. The full variable domain, its missing parts supplied by reference TRBV15 and TRBJ2-1, is DAMVIQNPRYQVTQFGKPVTLSCSQTLNHNVMYWYQQKSSQAPKLLFHYYDKDFNNEADTPDNFQSRRPNTSFCFLDIRSPGLGDTAMYLCATSRDISSLHNEQFFGPGTRLTVL.

A few counts support this clone. This rearrangement joins TRBV18 to TRBJ2-7; D gene ambiguous. The germline gives CDR1 KGHSH, CDR2 LQKENI. Trimming shortened V by 3 bases and J by 3 bases, and 15 bases separated the two germline ends. This CDR3 is built from 15 residues. CDR3 region: CASSPGDKNLYEQYF. The CDR3 DNA is TGTGCCAGCTCACCGGGCGACAAAAACCTCTACGAGCAGTACTTC.

This clone was picked up a small number of times. The CDR3 DNA reads TGTGCCAGTAGTGTTAGACAGGGAAATGGGGCCAACGTCCTGACTTTC. This encodes CASSVRQGNGANVLTF. The J gene is TRBJ2-6, the V gene TRBV19; 7 nucleotides match TRBD1. Germline loops: CDR1 LNHDA, CDR2 SQIVND (reference sequence). The CDR3 covers 16 residues. The V segment lost 5 bases and the J segment 3 bases; nucleotides outside the gene matches: 7.

This clone was recorded at least ten times. J is TRBJ1-2 and V is TRBV7-2, with 7 nucleotides matching TRBD1. The CDR3 is made up of 14 amino acids. With V trimmed by 2 bases and J by 5 bases, 5 bases remained unmatched. Germline assignment: CDR1 SGHTA and CDR2 FQGNSA. DNA for the CDR3: TGTGCCAGCAGCTTACAAACAGGGGCTTATGGCTACACCTTC. This translates into CASSLQTGAYGYTF. The complete variable domain, with remaining parts taken from reference TRBV7-2 and TRBJ1-2, reads GAGVSQSPSNKVTEKGKDVELRCDPISGHTALYWYRQSLGQGLEFLIYFQGNSAPDKSGLPSDRFSAERTGGSVSTLTIQRTQQEDSAVYLCASSLQTGAYGYTFGSGTRLTVV.

The rearrangement joins TRBV28 to TRBJ1-1; D remains unclear. Trimming left V 0 bases short and J 10 bases short, with 9 bases between. The CDR3 extends over 12 amino acids. The V gene's germline CDR1 is MDHEN and CDR2 SYDVKM. The CDR3 loop is CASSLWAWGAFF. DNA of the CDR3: TGTGCCAGCAGTTTATGGGCATGGGGAGCTTTCTTT.

This clone has more than one count but fewer than ten. CDR3 sequence (DNA): TGTGCCTGGAGACCAGGGTGGCTCACTGAAGCTTTCTTT. This gives the protein CAWRPGWLTEAFF. The chain combines TRBV30 with TRBJ1-1; D may be TRBD1 (5 bases). CDR1 is GTSNPN, CDR2 SVGIG, per germline (reference sequence). This CDR3 contains 13 residues. V dropped 3 bases and J dropped 4 bases, with 12 bases sitting between them.

For the CDR3, the DNA is TGTGCCAGCTCACCACCGAGCGGGAGTGACGCAGATACGCAGTATTTT. It is translated as CASSPPSGSDADTQYF. The chain joins TRBV18 to TRBJ2-3; 8 bases fit TRBD2. The CDR3 covers 16 residues. V shed 0 bases, J shed 4 bases, and the junction held 6 bases outside the gene matches. In germline, CDR1 is KGHSH, CDR2 LQKENI.

There are a few counts of this clone. The same CDR3 is also encoded by other DNA sequences in this sample. The genes are TRBV5-1 and TRBJ2-5; D remains unclear. Per the germline V gene, CDR1 is SGHRS and CDR2 is YFSETQ. Trimming left V 0 bases short and J 2 bases short, with 5 bases between. The CDR3 length is 13 residues. The chain's CDR3 is CASSLGQQETQYF. In DNA form, the CDR3 reads TGCGCCAGCAGCTTGGGGCAGCAAGAGACCCAGTACTTC. Full variable domain (remainder filled in from reference TRBV5-1 and TRBJ2-5): KAGVTQTPRYLIKTRGQQVTLSCSPISGHRSVSWYQQTPGQGLQFLFEYFSETQRNKGNFPGRFSGRQFSNSRSEMNVSTLELGDSALYLCASSLGQQETQYFGPGTRLLVL.

The V gene is TRBV5-6, the J gene TRBJ2-1; 9 bases map to TRBD2. V shed 6 bases and J 7 bases; nucleotides not matched to a gene: 5. This CDR3 region has 13 residues. Germline CDR1 is SGHDT and CDR2 is YYEEEE. The CDR3 DNA reads as TGTGCCAGCAAGCGGGAGGAGTGGAATGAGCAGTTCTTC. Translation: CASKREEWNEQFF.

This clone was seen at least ten times. The chain combines TRBV25-1 with TRBJ1-1; D gene uncertain. Germline lookup yields CDR1 MGHDK and CDR2 SYGVNS. The V and J ends lost 5 bases and 8 bases respectively, with 18 bases between them. The CDR3 is 14 amino acids. This chain's CDR3 is CASSQVVWGAEAFF. CDR3 nucleotide sequence: TGTGCCAGCAGTCAAGTTGTGTGGGGAGCCGAAGCTTTCTTT.

The table lists this clone with a few counts. The chain couples TRBV5-8 to TRBJ1-1; 9 nucleotides match TRBD1. The CDR3 runs to 12 residues. The V and J ends lost 4 bases and 8 bases, in that order; junction bases with no gene match: 3. CDR1 is SGHTS and CDR2 is YDEGEE in the germline V gene. Here the CDR3 DNA reads TGTGCCAGCAGCCGAGGACAGGGGGAAGCTTTCTTT. It encodes CASSRGQGEAFF.

In its sample, this clone was seen a few times. The CDR3 region has the DNA TGTGCCAGCAGTTTAACAAGGGAGTATGGCTACACCTTC. This gives the protein CASSLTREYGYTF. The chain joins TRBV28 to TRBJ1-2; D is unclear. The CDR3 runs 13 residues. Trimming left V 2 bases short and J 5 bases short, with 9 bases between. Germline V gene lookup returns CDR1 MDHEN and CDR2 SYDVKM.